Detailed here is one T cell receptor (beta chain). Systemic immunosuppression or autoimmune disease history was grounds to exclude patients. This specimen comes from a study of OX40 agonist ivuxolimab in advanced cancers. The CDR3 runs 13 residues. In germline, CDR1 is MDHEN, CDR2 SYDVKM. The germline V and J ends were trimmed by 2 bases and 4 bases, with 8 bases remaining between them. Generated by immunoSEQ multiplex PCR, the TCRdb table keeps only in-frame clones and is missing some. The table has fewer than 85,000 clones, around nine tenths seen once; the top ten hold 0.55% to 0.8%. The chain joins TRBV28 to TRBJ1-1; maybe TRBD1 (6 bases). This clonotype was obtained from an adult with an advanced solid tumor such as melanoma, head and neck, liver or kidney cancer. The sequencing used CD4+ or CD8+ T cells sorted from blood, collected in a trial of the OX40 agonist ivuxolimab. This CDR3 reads CASSLPGATEAFF. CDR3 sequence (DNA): TGTGCCAGCAGTTTACCAGGGGCCACTGAAGCTTTCTTT. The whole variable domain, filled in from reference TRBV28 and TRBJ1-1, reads DVKVTQSSRYLVKRTGEKVFLECVQDMDHENMFWYRQDPGLGLRLIYFSYDVKMKEKGDIPEGYSVSREKKERFSLILESASTNQTSMYLCASSLPGATEAFFGQGTRLTVV.